This T cell receptor beta chain was retrieved from a study of T cells in tumors after PD-1 blockade. Study details: Excluded were patients with checkpoint blockade, immunosuppressants, or radiotherapy or other anti-cancer therapy within 4 weeks. During anti-PD-1 treatment, some patients continued daily vismodegib 150 mg.

Germline V lookup: CDR1 LGHNT, CDR2 FRNRAP. The CDR3 runs to 14 residues. Trimming removed 5 bases from V and 4 bases from J; junction bases left unmatched: 6. Broader study findings: Blood contained about 44% of the tumor's TCR clonotypes.

This clone has a single count. What it binds is unknown. Produced via immunoSEQ multiplex PCR; TCRdb's table is partial and in-frame only. This table has 45,000 or so clones, 65% to 80% appearing once. Genomic DNA template from tumor biopsies or peripheral blood, roughly 600 ng to 6,500 ng input. This TCR was recovered from a human donor with advanced basal cell or squamous cell carcinoma (not recorded which). The input for sequencing was PBMCs, taken before anti-PD-1 therapy. The chain has TRBV12-5 and TRBJ1-2, with 8 bases lining up with TRBD1. The CDR3: CASGPPQGVYGYTF. In DNA form, the CDR3 reads TGTGCTAGTGGTCCCCCACAGGGGGTCTATGGCTACACCTTC.